The next 18 T cell receptor beta chains were all read from a single sample in a study of cytomegalovirus exposure and HLA in healthy donors. Libraries were prepared by immunoSEQ multiplex PCR; TCRdb keeps only in-frame clonotypes and omits some of them. The sample has around 140,000 clones; roughly 86% are singletons. The sample taken for sequencing was PBMCs. The source is a man aged 18 to 30 in good health and CMV-seropositive.

The rearrangement joins TRBV2 to TRBJ2-1; TRBD2 aligns across 7 bases. Looked up from germline, CDR1 is SNHLY and CDR2 is FYNNEI. The junction had 7 bases not matched to a gene; V was cut back by 10 bases and J by 1 base. The CDR3 runs 14 residues. In nucleotides, the CDR3 is TGTGCCATCCCGCGGGAGATGTCCTACAATGAGCAGTTCTTC. It translates to CAIPREMSYNEQFF.

The V and J genes are TRBV11-2 and TRBJ2-7; 8 positions agree with TRBD2. The junction had 4 bases not matched to a gene; V was cut back by 3 bases and J by 3 bases. Germline V gene lookup returns CDR1 SGHAT and CDR2 FQNNGV. The CDR3 consists of 14 residues. The CDR3 sequence: CASSFLTSDYEQYF. CDR3 coding DNA: TGTGCCAGCAGCTTCCTGACTAGCGACTACGAGCAGTACTTC.

The V call is TRBV27, the J call TRBJ1-6, with D perhaps matching TRBD1 (6 bases). The V end lost 2 bases, the J end lost 11 bases, and 16 bases lay between the germline ends. CDR1 is MNHEY and CDR2 is SMNVEV in the germline V gene (reference sequence). The CDR3 extends over 15 amino acids. The CDR3 DNA follows: TGTGCCAGCAGTTTAAGGGCAGGGGTAAGGGCACCCCTCCACTTT. It yields the protein CASSLRAGVRAPLHF.

The chain combines TRBV28 with TRBJ2-7, with 8 bases aligning to TRBD1. The CDR3 runs 17 residues. V was pared by 6 bases and J by 3 bases, with 16 bases of the junction left unmatched. Germline CDR1 and CDR2: MDHEN and SYDVKM. The CDR3 sequence is CASRDRALGQALYEQYF. In DNA, the CDR3 is TGTGCCAGCAGGGACAGGGCCCTGGGACAGGCGCTCTACGAGCAGTACTTC.

The V call is TRBV18, the J call TRBJ2-1; D uncertain. The CDR3 spans 12 residues. Trimming removed 2 bases at V and 8 bases at J, with 7 bases between. Germline lookup yields CDR1 KGHSH and CDR2 LQKENI. The CDR3 nucleotides are TGTGCCAGCTCACCAAGTTCGGATGAGCAGTTCTTC. Translating gives CASSPSSDEQFF.

This clone was seen a handful of times. The rearrangement links TRBV7-6 to TRBJ2-1; 7 bases are a match to TRBD2. Trimming removed 2 bases from V and 10 bases from J; junction bases left unmatched: 8. This CDR3 has 14 residues. The germline V gene encodes CDR1 SGHVS and CDR2 FNYEAQ. The CDR3 region is CASSLNSEAGEQFF. The CDR3 DNA is TGTGCCAGCAGCTTAAATTCGGAAGCGGGGGAGCAGTTCTTC.

This clone has just one count. The genes are TRBV5-8 and TRBJ1-4, with D possibly being TRBD1 (5 bases). CDR1 is SGHTS, CDR2 YDEGEE, per germline. V dropped 4 bases and J dropped 3 bases, with 10 bases sitting between them. This CDR3 has 14 residues. The CDR3: CASSHGTSNEKLFF. The CDR3 coding sequence is TGTGCCAGCAGCCACGGGACTTCTAATGAAAAACTGTTTTTT.

In its sample, this clone was seen a few times. The V gene is TRBV30, the J gene TRBJ1-3; no clear D gene. Trimming cost V 2 bases and J 0 bases, with 11 bases left between them. This CDR3 has 15 amino acids. Germline V CDR1 and CDR2: GTSNPN, SVGIG (reference sequence). CDR3: CAWSKQRFSGNTIYF. CDR3 nucleotide sequence: TGTGCCTGGAGTAAGCAGAGGTTCTCTGGAAACACCATATATTTT.

V usage is TRBV9 and J usage is TRBJ1-1, with TRBD1 as a possible D gene (6 bases). Between the trimmed V and J ends, which lost 2 bases and 0 bases, there was a span of 20 bases. Germline V gives CDR1 SGDLS, CDR2 YYNGEE. The CDR3 is 18 amino acids. CDR3 residues: CASSVGDRAGAMNTEAFF. The CDR3 nucleotides read TGTGCCAGCAGCGTTGGTGATCGTGCAGGGGCAATGAACACTGAAGCTTTCTTT. The whole variable domain, remainder taken from reference TRBV9 and TRBJ1-1, is DSGVTQTPKHLITATGQRVTLRCSPRSGDLSVYWYQQSLDQGLQFLIQYYNGEERAKGNILERFSAQQFPDLHSELNLSSLELGDSALYFCASSVGDRAGAMNTEAFFGQGTRLTVV.

The DNA of the CDR3 is TGCGCCAGCAGCTGGGGACAGGGCATCTACGAGCAGTACTTC. This gives the protein CASSWGQGIYEQYF. V usage is TRBV5-1 and J usage is TRBJ2-7; TRBD1 agrees at 9 bases. V shed 3 bases and J 3 bases; nucleotides not matched to a gene: 4. The CDR3 is made up of 14 amino acids. The germline V gene encodes CDR1 SGHRS and CDR2 YFSETQ.

This chain joins TRBV10-1 and TRBJ2-2; the match to TRBD1 covers 9 bases. CDR3 length equals 14 residues. CDR1 WNHNN and CDR2 SYGVQD come from the germline V gene (reference sequence). With 6 bases clipped from V and 1 base from J, the junction kept 0 bases outside the gene matches. Written as DNA, the CDR3 is TGCGCCAGCAGGGACAGGGGGAACACCGGGGAGCTGTTTTTT. Its translation: CASRDRGNTGELFF.

This clone was detected only once. The J gene is TRBJ2-3, the V gene TRBV27; TRBD2 matches 10 bases. Per the germline V gene, CDR1 is MNHEY and CDR2 is SMNVEV (reference sequence). V gave up 4 bases and J gave up 2 bases; unmatched junction bases: 6. This CDR3 comprises 16 residues. Here the CDR3 reads CASSSLLAGYTDTQYF. In DNA, the CDR3 is TGTGCCAGCAGTTCTTTACTAGCGGGGTACACAGATACGCAGTATTTT.

This clone was observed once. This chain joins TRBV18 and TRBJ1-1; the D is unclear. The ends were cut back, 2 bases at V and 5 bases at J, with 15 bases in the middle. Germline CDR1 reads KGHSH; CDR2 reads LQKENI. This CDR3 has 15 residues. The CDR3 DNA reads TGTGCCAGCTCACCAACCGACCTCACGGAGACTGAAGCTTTCTTT. As protein: CASSPTDLTETEAFF. Based on the CDR3 plus reference TRBV18 and TRBJ1-1, the full variable domain is NAGVMQNPRHLVRRRGQEARLRCSPMKGHSHVYWYRQLPEEGLKFMVYLQKENIIDESGMPKERFSAEFPKEGPSILRIQQVVRGDSAAYFCASSPTDLTETEAFFGQGTRLTVV.

The chain has TRBV15 and TRBJ1-5; D not resolved. The CDR3 totals 14 residues. Trimming shortened V by 11 bases and J by 0 bases, and 14 bases separated the two germline ends. CDR1 LNHNV and CDR2 YYDKDF come from the germline V gene (reference sequence). The CDR3 sequence is CAAGNTDSNQPQHF. Written as DNA, the CDR3 is TGTGCCGCGGGAAACACAGATAGCAATCAGCCCCAGCATTTT.

This clone was observed once. The genes are TRBV5-4 and TRBJ1-2, with TRBD1 as a possible D gene (5 bases). Per germline, CDR1 SGHNT and CDR2 YYREEE (reference sequence). The CDR3 runs to 14 residues. Trimming stripped 3 bases from V and 8 bases from J, with 17 bases between. CDR3 coding DNA: TGTGCCAGCAGCTCAGACAGTGCCCTAGGGGGCTACACCTTC. Translation gives CASSSDSALGGYTF. The variable domain in full, completed from reference TRBV5-4 and TRBJ1-2, reads ETGVTQSPTHLIKTRGQQVTLRCSSQSGHNTVSWYQQALGQGPQFIFQYYREEENGRGNFPPRFSGLQFPNYSSELNVNALELDDSALYLCASSSDSALGGYTFGSGTRLTVV.

This chain connects TRBV28 to TRBJ2-1; 9 nucleotides align to TRBD1. The CDR3 totals 19 residues. Germline V gene data show CDR1 as MDHEN and CDR2 as SYDVKM. The ends lost 7 bases at V and 5 bases at J; junction bases unmatched: 21. The CDR3 sequence is CASTPGGGQGRGPNNEQFF. Here the CDR3 DNA reads TGTGCCAGCACCCCCGGCGGGGGACAGGGAAGAGGGCCCAACAATGAGCAGTTCTTC.

Only a few counts were recorded for this clone. V gene TRBV4-1 combines with J gene TRBJ1-6, with D maybe TRBD1 (5 bases). V lost 4 bases and J lost 4, with 11 bases in between. The germline CDR1 and CDR2 sequences are MGHRA and YSYEKL. The CDR3 length is 15 residues. CDR3 nucleotides: TGCGCCAGCAGCCTTACAGGAACTTATAATTCACCCCTCCACTTT. As protein: CASSLTGTYNSPLHF.

The chain joins TRBV27 to TRBJ2-1; weak D call: TRBD1 (6 bases). The germline V gene has CDR1 MNHEY and CDR2 SMNVEV (reference sequence). Deletions cut 5 bases from V and 0 bases from J, with 11 bases between. The CDR3 contains 15 residues. The CDR3 is CASSGTGLSYNEQFF. The DNA of the CDR3 is TGTGCCAGCAGTGGTACAGGGCTCTCCTACAATGAGCAGTTCTTC.